The 28 T cell receptor beta chains reported below all come from one sample, sequenced in a study of T-cell reconstitution after alpha-beta-depleted transplantation in children. Unique molecular identifiers were incorporated into the prepared TCRbeta library. A single record per CDR3 protein comes from TCRdb applying MiXCR to the PCR reads. The sample yields 750,000 to 950,000 distinct CDR3 sequences, approximately 15% seen once. The sequenced sample was PBMCs, mostly from graft donor cells, obtained 360 days after TCRalphabeta/CD19-depleted stem cell transplant. Receptors were obtained from a male patient aged 10-17 years who had a stem cell transplant for acute lymphoblastic leukemia, so the T cells may come from the graft donor.

This clonotype was observed a handful of times. This chain joins TRBV20-1 and TRBJ1-5, with a weak D call TRBD1 (6 bases). The length of the CDR3 is 14 residues. The V gene lost 1 base and the J gene lost 1 base, with 8 bases spanning the gap. Germline CDR1 is DFQATT and CDR2 is SNEGSKA (reference sequence). CDR3 DNA sequence: TGCAGTGCTAGAGTTCAGGGGAGCAATCAGCCCCAGCATTTT. It yields the protein CSARVQGSNQPQHF.

Only a few counts were recorded for this clonotype. The rearrangement links TRBV21-1 to TRBJ2-1; the table names TRBD2, a call not compared with the DNA. TRBV21-1 has pseudogene status. The length of the CDR3 is 17 residues. The CDR3 spells CASSKARDLPGGNEQFF. In DNA form, the CDR3 reads TGTGCCAGCAGCAAAGCGCGAGACCTGCCAGGAGGGAATGAGCAGTTCTTC.

This clonotype has ten or more counts. A read error may produce the germline difference seen at one junction end. J is TRBJ2-1 and V is TRBV29-1; D is ambiguous. The CDR3 is 13 residues long. CDR1 is SQVTM, CDR2 ANQGSEA, per germline. The CDR3 loop reads CSVVPNSNNEQFF. In nucleotides, the CDR3 is TGCAGCGTTGTCCCCAACTCCAACAATGAGCAGTTCTTC.

This clonotype came up a few times. The chain has TRBV11-2 and TRBJ1-4; 7 bases line up with TRBD1. The CDR3 contains 15 residues. Germline V gene lookup returns CDR1 SGHAT and CDR2 FQNNGV. Germline trimming cut 5 bases from V and 3 bases from J; bases unmatched to any gene: 6. The CDR3 sequence is CASSGQVTANEKLFF. CDR3 DNA sequence: TGTGCCAGCAGCGGACAGGTGACGGCTAATGAAAAACTGTTTTTT.

The rearrangement joins TRBV5-1 to TRBJ1-5; 7 bases match TRBD1. V lost 0 bases and J lost 5; bases outside the gene matches: 5. This CDR3 has 15 residues. In germline, CDR1 is SGHRS, CDR2 YFSETQ. The CDR3 protein is CASSLVGQPYQPQHF. The CDR3 DNA follows: TGCGCCAGCAGCTTGGTGGGACAGCCCTATCAGCCCCAGCATTTT.

This clonotype was recorded many times. The V gene is TRBV4-2, the J gene TRBJ1-4; TRBD1 might be the D (5 bases). The length of the CDR3 is 16 residues. With 1 base removed from V and 5 bases from J, the gap between germline ends came to 14 bases. Germline CDR1 and CDR2: LGHNA and YNFKEQ. The CDR3 coding sequence is TGTGCCAGCAGCCAAGGCCTACAGGCTTCGAATGAAAAACTGTTTTTT. This sequence encodes CASSQGLQASNEKLFF.

The rearrangement joins TRBV10-3 to TRBJ2-7, with D unresolved. Trimming took off 6 bases at V and 1 base at J, with 4 bases between the two ends. The germline CDR1 and CDR2 sequences are ENHRY and SYGVKD. The CDR3 has 11 residues. CDR3 protein: CAIRGSYEQYF. CDR3 coding DNA: TGTGCCATCAGGGGTTCCTACGAGCAGTACTTC.

This clonotype was counted a few times. The chain joins TRBV20-1 to TRBJ2-2; 10 bases agree with TRBD1. V trimming: 2 bases; J trimming: 4 bases; junction bases outside the gene matches: 7. Germline CDR1 reads DFQATT; CDR2 reads SNEGSKA (reference sequence). The CDR3 has 16 residues. The CDR3 bases are TGCAGTGCTAGACGACAGGGGGCTCGGGGCACCGGGGAGCTGTTTTTT. Protein: CSARRQGARGTGELFF.

This clonotype was seen a few times. This chain connects TRBV7-9 to TRBJ2-3; TRBD2 matches 10 bases. The germline V gene encodes CDR1 SEHNR and CDR2 FQNEAQ (reference sequence). V lost 0 bases to trimming and J lost 4 bases; unmatched junction nucleotides: 10. There are 18 residues in the CDR3. The CDR3 DNA reads TGTGCCAGCAGCTTAGCCTTTCGGGCTAGCGGGAGTTCAGATACGCAGTATTTT. Its translation: CASSLAFRASGSSDTQYF.

This clonotype has just a few counts. The rearrangement uses TRBV3-1 and TRBJ2-2, with D tentatively TRBD2 (6 bases). The CDR3 totals 14 residues. V lost 8 bases and J 0 bases, leaving 10 bases between the germline ends. Germline assignment: CDR1 LGHDT and CDR2 YNNKEL (reference sequence). The CDR3 DNA follows: TGTGCCAGCCGGAGGGAGTCGAACACCGGGGAGCTGTTTTTT. This sequence encodes CASRRESNTGELFF.

J is TRBJ2-1 and V is TRBV2, with 7 nucleotides matching TRBD2. This CDR3 has 11 residues. V lost 9 bases and J lost 7; bases outside the gene matches: 3. Germline loops: CDR1 SNHLY, CDR2 FYNNEI. The CDR3 sequence is CARVGGNEQFF. CDR3 nucleotide sequence: TGTGCCAGGGTGGGGGGGAATGAGCAGTTCTTC.

This clonotype was found a few times. V gene TRBV27 combines with J gene TRBJ2-7; TRBD2 agrees at 9 bases. Looked up from germline, CDR1 is MNHEY and CDR2 is SMNVEV (reference sequence). The CDR3 is 14 residues long. V was pared by 7 bases and J by 2 bases, with 6 bases of the junction left unmatched. CDR3 in amino acids: CASTSSGTPYEQYF. In DNA form, the CDR3 reads TGTGCCAGCACGTCTAGCGGGACCCCCTACGAGCAGTACTTC.

The gene calls are TRBV5-4 and TRBJ2-1, with 8 positions matching TRBD2. CDR1 is SGHNT, CDR2 YYREEE, per germline (reference sequence). J was trimmed by 4 bases and V by 4 bases; bases with no gene match: 10. CDR3 length equals 16 residues. DNA for the CDR3: TGTGCCAGCAGCCCTTTTTTAGCGGGAATATACAATGAGCAGTTCTTC. Protein sequence: CASSPFLAGIYNEQFF.

The V and J genes are TRBV9 and TRBJ2-7; 9 nucleotides agree with TRBD1. The V gene's germline CDR1 is SGDLS and CDR2 YYNGEE. The J segment lost 4 bases and the V segment lost 0 bases, leaving 8 bases of the junction unmatched. This CDR3 comprises 16 residues. The CDR3, as DNA: TGTGCCAGCAGCGTAGGAGGGGGACAGGGTCAATACGAGCAGTACTTC. Amino acids: CASSVGGGQGQYEQYF.

CDR3 amino acids: CASSLDLRANTEAFF. CDR3 coding DNA: TGTGCCAGCAGCTTAGACTTGCGGGCTAACACTGAAGCTTTCTTT. The V gene is TRBV7-6, the J gene TRBJ1-1; unclear D gene. CDR3 length: 15 amino acids. V lost 1 base and J lost 2, with 11 bases in between. Looked up from germline, CDR1 is SGHVS and CDR2 is FNYEAQ.

The chain combines TRBV20-1 with TRBJ2-7; 11 nucleotides match TRBD2. This CDR3 region has 16 residues. The V gene's germline CDR1 is DFQATT and CDR2 SNEGSKA (reference sequence). J gave up 1 base and V 0 bases, and 5 bases lay outside the gene matches. The DNA of the CDR3 is TGCAGTGCTAGAGATCGCGTAGCGGGAGGGTCCTACGAGCAGTACTTC. It encodes CSARDRVAGGSYEQYF.

J is TRBJ2-1 and V is TRBV11-2; D is perhaps TRBD2 (7 bases). The CDR3 length is 14 residues. The germline V gene has CDR1 SGHAT and CDR2 FQNNGV. The V end lost 1 base, the J end lost 10 bases, and 14 bases lay between the germline ends. CDR3 in amino acids: CASSLGGGPSEQFF. CDR3 coding DNA: TGTGCCAGCAGCTTAGGGGGGGGGCCCTCGGAGCAGTTCTTC.

The V call is TRBV20-1, the J call TRBJ2-3; the D gene is possibly TRBD2 (5 bases). Per germline, CDR1 DFQATT and CDR2 SNEGSKA (reference sequence). Trimming took off 1 base at V and 1 base at J, with 18 bases between the two ends. The CDR3 is made up of 17 amino acids. The CDR3 bases are TGCAGTGCTAGAGCCCTTAAACTAGGTGCGCGCACAGATACGCAGTATTTT. Its protein product is CSARALKLGARTDTQYF.

The chain carries TRBV12-3 or TRBV12-4 and TRBJ2-4; D may match TRBD1 or TRBD2 (6 bases each). CDR3 length equals 16 residues. Between the trimmed V and J ends, which lost 7 bases and 0 bases, there was a span of 16 bases. CDR3 loop: CASTARGGPAKNIQYF. The CDR3 region has the DNA TGTGCCAGCACAGCTCGAGGGGGGCCAGCCAAAAACATTCAGTACTTC.

J is TRBJ2-3 and V is TRBV7-3; 9 bases line up with TRBD2. The germline gives CDR1 SGHTA, CDR2 FQGTGA. With V trimmed by 5 bases and J by 6 bases, 18 bases remained unmatched. This CDR3 spans 18 amino acids. CDR3 nucleotides: TGTGCCAGCAGCCACCGCGCTCCGACTAGCGGACAATCGGATACGCAGTATTTT. The encoded protein is CASSHRAPTSGQSDTQYF.

This clonotype was picked up a small number of times. V and J are TRBV5-1 and TRBJ2-3; D unclear. Germline V CDR1 and CDR2: SGHRS, YFSETQ. V was pared by 0 bases and J by 7 bases, with 9 bases between. The CDR3 contains 13 residues. CDR3 amino acids: CASSLGPGHTQYF. DNA of the CDR3: TGCGCCAGCAGCTTGGGCCCTGGGCATACGCAGTATTTT.

This clonotype was seen more than once but under ten times. This chain links TRBV5-1 with TRBJ2-5; no definite D call. Trimming pared 2 bases from V and 0 bases from J, leaving 8 bases between. CDR3 length equals 14 residues. CDR1 is SGHRS and CDR2 is YFSETQ in the germline V gene. CDR3 nucleotides: TGCGCCAGCAGCTTTTCCACCTACCAAGAGACCCAGTACTTC. Translated, it gives CASSFSTYQETQYF. The complete variable domain, with remaining parts taken from reference TRBV5-1 and TRBJ2-5, reads KAGVTQTPRYLIKTRGQQVTLSCSPISGHRSVSWYQQTPGQGLQFLFEYFSETQRNKGNFPGRFSGRQFSNSRSEMNVSTLELGDSALYLCASSFSTYQETQYFGPGTRLLVL.

The chain is built from TRBV5-1 and TRBJ1-4; D is ambiguous. Trimming took 0 bases from V and 4 from J, leaving 13 bases between them. The CDR3 extends over 16 amino acids. Germline V gene data show CDR1 as SGHRS and CDR2 as YFSETQ. CDR3 in amino acids: CASSLGLPRLNEKLFF. The DNA for the CDR3 is TGCGCCAGCAGCTTGGGCCTCCCGCGGCTTAATGAAAAACTGTTTTTT.

This clonotype occurred a few times. The chain carries TRBV18 and TRBJ1-5; 8 bases are shared with TRBD1. CDR3 length: 15 amino acids. The V and J ends lost 1 base and 4 bases, in that order; junction bases with no gene match: 3. CDR1 is KGHSH and CDR2 is LQKENI in the germline V gene. CDR3 DNA sequence: TGTGCCAGCTCACCACGGCAGGGGGCGAATCAGCCCCAGCATTTT. Amino acid sequence: CASSPRQGANQPQHF.

The DNA of the CDR3 is TGTGCCAGCAGCTTACTTTCGGGACTAGGACTCATGGAGTTCTTC. The encoded protein is CASSLLSGLGLMEFF. The V gene is TRBV7-8, the J gene TRBJ2-1; 8 nucleotides match TRBD2. The length of the CDR3 is 15 residues. From germline, CDR1 is SGHVS and CDR2 FQNEAQ. V shed 2 bases, J shed 14 bases, and the junction held 14 bases outside the gene matches.

This chain connects TRBV30 to TRBJ1-5; 8 bases fit TRBD1. Germline V gene lookup returns CDR1 GTSNPN and CDR2 SVGIG (reference sequence). The CDR3 is 13 amino acids. V lost 2 bases, J lost 6 bases, and 3 bases stayed unmatched. The chain's CDR3 is CAWSHRGSQPQHF. CDR3 nucleotide sequence: TGTGCCTGGAGTCACAGGGGGAGTCAGCCCCAGCATTTT.

The CDR3 coding sequence is TGCGCCAGCAGCTTGGCCGAGGGGGGGCTCTACGAGCAGTACTTC. Protein product: CASSLAEGGLYEQYF. The genes are TRBV5-1 and TRBJ2-7; tentatively, D is TRBD2 (7 bases). V lost 0 bases and J 3 bases, leaving 13 bases between the germline ends. The CDR3 runs to 15 residues. Germline-derived CDR1 and CDR2 are SGHRS and YFSETQ.

The rearrangement links TRBV7-9 to TRBJ2-5, with 10 positions matching TRBD2. V lost 5 bases to trimming and J lost 1 base; unmatched junction nucleotides: 10. Germline-derived CDR1 and CDR2 are SEHNR and FQNEAQ (reference sequence). This CDR3 is 17 amino acids long. CDR3 coding DNA: TGTGCCAGCAGCCCAGGGGTCAGCGGGAGGGCCCAAGAGACCCAGTACTTC. This codes for CASSPGVSGRAQETQYF.